A selection of T cell receptor beta chains follows, all from one sample in a study of CD8 T cells in ankylosing spondylitis. TCRdb redid the calling of the 5' RACE reads with MiXCR, one entry per CDR3 protein. The table includes about 440,000 distinct CDR3 sequences, about 15% detected once. The specimen sequenced was blood, either unsorted or a sorted T cell fraction (not recorded which). Receptor source: a male donor with ankylosing spondylitis. Each CDR3 is given with its conserved first and last residue.

TRBV5-1 23 CASSTPASRLAGGISSSYNEQFF
TRBV12-3/TRBV12-4 12 CASSLAGGPQHF
TRBV11-2 12 CASTFTGYEQYF
TRBV5-1 15 CASSLAAGVMYEQYF
TRBV28 17 CASSSPSSGQGNYGYTF
TRBV2 12 CASTDRGPEAFF
TRBV29-1 12 CSGERDRHEQFF
TRBV27 15 CASSFSGRSFYEQYF
TRBV4-1 13 CASSHLRDSPLHF
TRBV9 15 CASSGGREGLDTQYF
TRBV12-3/TRBV12-4 15 CASSLGPHSNQPQHF
TRBV20-1 14 CSARDGVGADTQYF
TRBV20-1 13 CSAAGLVTYEQYF
TRBV9 12 CASIRGPRTQYF
TRBV18 15 CASSPRDGDSVEQFF
TRBV12-3/TRBV12-4 14 CASSLTTANYGYTF
TRBV20-1 15 CSARSGGARWSEQFF
TRBV7-2 14 CASSPTSDVYGYTF
TRBV7-9 16 CASSLYPAGGAKGYTF
TRBV9 16 CASSTKTGGAMNTQYF
TRBV7-2 15 CASSLEYKNTGELFF
TRBV5-1 18 CASSLGDSGSSSYNEQFF
TRBV19 16 CASSPRASTGANVLTF
TRBV2 14 CASRQGPTSYEQYF
TRBV6-5 13 CASSYPGGGTQYF
TRBV5-1 13 CASSPPSGREQFF
TRBV12-3/TRBV12-4 16 CASSSRTGGSTGELFF
TRBV5-1 15 CASSLQSSSYNEQFF
TRBV5-1 14 CASSPTSGGTEAFF
TRBV20-1 20 CSARDLLNTRWAQGGDPEYF
TRBV5-1 12 CASSLYESAQYF
TRBV2 15 CASSGTGGSYNEQFF
TRBV3-1 15 CASSPLGLEYYEQYF
TRBV25-1 13 CASSDNSPYGYTF
TRBV7-2 15 CASSPTGPMNTEAFF
TRBV12-3/TRBV12-4 14 CASSPRWNLSPLHF
TRBV30 14 CAWTGQGTTYEQYF
TRBV4-1 18 CASSQRTSGGVSTDTQYF
TRBV12-3/TRBV12-4 15 CASSLLDTPFAEQFF
TRBV7-2 14 CASSLAGTFNEQFF
TRBV6-2/TRBV6-3 17 CASSYSTDWDLNTEAFF
TRBV7-2 13 CASSQTDPGKLFF
TRBV6-2/TRBV6-3 13 CASRRTFSDTQYF
TRBV5-1 15 CASSFGSGRRETQYF
TRBV6-1 17 CASSGVAGAQFTDTQYF
TRBV4-3 19 CASSQGTRMAGGPADTQYF
TRBV11-3 13 CASLSVGGTEAFF
TRBV2 15 CASSESNKNTGELFF
TRBV2 16 CASTLRGSPGADTQYF
TRBV2 14 CASTGGIVYEKLFF
TRBV2 16 CARGKGAGVLDNEQFF
TRBV11-2 15 CASSLAVGAANEAFF
TRBV29-1 13 CSGRDRAYNEQFF
TRBV20-1 12 CSVLARNSPLHF
TRBV24-1 13 CATSDRIGVGQYF
TRBV6-1 15 CASSVRLSSIGELFF
TRBV18 13 CACQSSLAETQYF
TRBV20-1 15 CSASPPGGKYYEQYF
TRBV7-8 14 CASRRDRGIGELFF